The clone carrying this T cell receptor (beta chain) has ten or more counts. The target antigen is unknown. The data stem from a study of T cells in Graves' hyperthyroidism and ophthalmopathy. Findings and caveats of the study: Most expanded thyroid clonotypes above 0.001 also appeared in blood.

The TCR beta CDR3 regions underwent amplification using RNA transcripts as the source. With the HTBI primer set, the TCR CDR3 went through a first round of RT-PCR. A single record per CDR3 protein comes from TCRdb applying MiXCR to the multiplex PCR reads. The sample has 250,000 to 350,000 distinct CDR3 sequences, about 15% seen once. CDR1 and CDR2 from the germline V gene are SGHKS and YYEKEE (reference sequence). The germline V and J ends were trimmed by 0 bases and 7 bases, with 4 bases remaining between them. There are 11 residues in the CDR3. The V and J genes are TRBV5-5 and TRBJ1-1; the D is unclear. This TCR came from a man aged 25-40 years with Graves' hyperthyroidism. Input material: blood. The CDR3 spells CASSLEVEAFF. Here the CDR3 DNA reads TGTGCCAGCAGCTTGGAGGTTGAAGCTTTCTTT.